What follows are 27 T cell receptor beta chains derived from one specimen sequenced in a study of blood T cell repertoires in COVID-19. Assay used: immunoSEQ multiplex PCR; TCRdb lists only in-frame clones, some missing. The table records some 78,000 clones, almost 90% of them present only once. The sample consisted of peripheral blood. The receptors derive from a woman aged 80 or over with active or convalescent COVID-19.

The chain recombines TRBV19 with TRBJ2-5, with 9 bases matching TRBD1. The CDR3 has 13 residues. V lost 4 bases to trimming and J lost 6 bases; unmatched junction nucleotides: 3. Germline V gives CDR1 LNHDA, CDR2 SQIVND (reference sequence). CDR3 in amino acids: CASSTDRGKTQYF. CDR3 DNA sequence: TGTGCCAGTAGTACTGACAGGGGGAAGACCCAGTACTTC.

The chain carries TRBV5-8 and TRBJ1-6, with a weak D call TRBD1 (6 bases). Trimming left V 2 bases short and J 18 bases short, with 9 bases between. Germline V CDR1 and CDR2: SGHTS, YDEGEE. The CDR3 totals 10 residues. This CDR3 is CASSFRGAHF. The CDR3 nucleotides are TGTGCCAGCAGCTTCCGGGGGGCCCACTTT.

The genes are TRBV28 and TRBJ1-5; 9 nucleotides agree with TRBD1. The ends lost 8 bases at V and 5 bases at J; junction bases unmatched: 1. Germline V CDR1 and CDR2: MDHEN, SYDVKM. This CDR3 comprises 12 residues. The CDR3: CASDRGYQPQHF. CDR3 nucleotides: TGTGCCAGCGACAGGGGGTATCAGCCCCAGCATTTT.

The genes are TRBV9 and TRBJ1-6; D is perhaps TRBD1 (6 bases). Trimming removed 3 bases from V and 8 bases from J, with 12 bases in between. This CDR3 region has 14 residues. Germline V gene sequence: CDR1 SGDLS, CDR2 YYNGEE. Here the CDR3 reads CASSGGTFDSPLHF. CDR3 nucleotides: TGTGCCAGCAGCGGAGGGACATTTGATTCACCCCTCCACTTT.

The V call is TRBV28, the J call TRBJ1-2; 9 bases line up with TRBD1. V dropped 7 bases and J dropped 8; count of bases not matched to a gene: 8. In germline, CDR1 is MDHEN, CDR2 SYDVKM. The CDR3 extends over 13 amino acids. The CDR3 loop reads CASTLGQGGGYTF. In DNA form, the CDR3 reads TGTGCCAGCACTTTGGGACAGGGAGGGGGCTACACCTTC.

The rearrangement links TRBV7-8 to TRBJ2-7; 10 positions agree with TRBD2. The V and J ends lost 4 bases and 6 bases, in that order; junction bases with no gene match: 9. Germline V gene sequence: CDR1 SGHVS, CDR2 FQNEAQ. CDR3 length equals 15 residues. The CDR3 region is CASSSMLAGAGEQYF. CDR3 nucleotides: TGTGCCAGCAGCTCCATGCTAGCGGGAGCTGGCGAGCAGTACTTC. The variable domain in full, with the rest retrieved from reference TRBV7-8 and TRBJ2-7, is GAGVSQSPRYKVAKRGQDVALRCDPISGHVSLFWYQQALGQGPEFLTYFQNEAQLDKSGLPSDRFFAERPEGSVSTLKIQRTQQEDSAVYLCASSSMLAGAGEQYFGPGTRLTVT.

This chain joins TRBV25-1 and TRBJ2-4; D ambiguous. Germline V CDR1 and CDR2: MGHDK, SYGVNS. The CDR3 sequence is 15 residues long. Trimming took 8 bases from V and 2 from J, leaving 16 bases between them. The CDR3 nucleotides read TGTGCCAGCTCCCGAGGCGGCGCACCCAAAAACATTCAGTACTTC. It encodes CASSRGGAPKNIQYF.

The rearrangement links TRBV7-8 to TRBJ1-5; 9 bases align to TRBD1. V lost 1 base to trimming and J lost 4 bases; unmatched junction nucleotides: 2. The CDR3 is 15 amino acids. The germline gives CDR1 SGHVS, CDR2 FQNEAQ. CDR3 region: CASSLGGQGNQPQHF. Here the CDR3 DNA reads TGTGCCAGCAGCTTAGGTGGACAGGGGAATCAGCCCCAGCATTTT.

This CDR3 is CASSARGPDGYTF. In DNA form, the CDR3 reads TGTGCCAGCAGCGCCAGGGGGCCGGACGGCTACACCTTC. This chain connects TRBV7-8 to TRBJ1-2, with TRBD1 matching 8 bases. The V segment lost 5 bases and the J segment 8 bases; nucleotides outside the gene matches: 7. The CDR3 loop spans 13 amino acids. Germline lookup yields CDR1 SGHVS and CDR2 FQNEAQ.

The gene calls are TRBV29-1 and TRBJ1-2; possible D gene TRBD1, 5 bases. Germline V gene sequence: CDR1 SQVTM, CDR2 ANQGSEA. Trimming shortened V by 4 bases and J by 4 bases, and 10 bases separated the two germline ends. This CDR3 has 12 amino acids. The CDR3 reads CSVGSDSYGYTF. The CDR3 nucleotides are TGCAGCGTTGGAAGCGACAGCTATGGCTACACCTTC. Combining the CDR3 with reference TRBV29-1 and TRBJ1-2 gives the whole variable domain SAVISQKPSRDICQRGTSLTIQCQVDSQVTMMFWYRQQPGQSLTLIATANQGSEATYESGFVIDKFPISRPNLTFSTLTVSNMSPEDSSIYLCSVGSDSYGYTFGSGTRLTVV.

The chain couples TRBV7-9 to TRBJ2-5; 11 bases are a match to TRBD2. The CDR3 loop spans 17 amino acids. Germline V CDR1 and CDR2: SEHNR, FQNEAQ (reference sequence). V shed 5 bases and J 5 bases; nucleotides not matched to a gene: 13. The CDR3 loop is CASSPLPLAGGMETQYF. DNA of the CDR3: TGTGCCAGCAGCCCTCTACCGCTAGCGGGAGGAATGGAGACCCAGTACTTC.

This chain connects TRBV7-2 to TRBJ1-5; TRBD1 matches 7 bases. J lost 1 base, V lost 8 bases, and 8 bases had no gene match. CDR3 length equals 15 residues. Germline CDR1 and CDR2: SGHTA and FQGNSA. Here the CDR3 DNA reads TGTGCCAGCGGCGAGGGGGCGCAGAGCAATCAGCCCCAGCATTTT. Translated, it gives CASGEGAQSNQPQHF.

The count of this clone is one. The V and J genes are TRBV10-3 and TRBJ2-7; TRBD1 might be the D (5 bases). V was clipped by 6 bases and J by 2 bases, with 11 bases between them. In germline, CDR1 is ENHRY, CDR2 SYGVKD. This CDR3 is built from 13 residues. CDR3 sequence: CAIRVDSTYEQYF. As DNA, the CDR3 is TGTGCCATCAGGGTTGACAGTACCTACGAGCAGTACTTC.

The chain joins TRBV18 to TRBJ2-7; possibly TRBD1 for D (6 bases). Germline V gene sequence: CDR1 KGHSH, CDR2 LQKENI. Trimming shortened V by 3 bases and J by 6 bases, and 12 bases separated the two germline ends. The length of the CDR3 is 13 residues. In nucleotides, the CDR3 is TGTGCCAGCTCACCTGATGCAGGGGCCGAGCAGTACTTC. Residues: CASSPDAGAEQYF.

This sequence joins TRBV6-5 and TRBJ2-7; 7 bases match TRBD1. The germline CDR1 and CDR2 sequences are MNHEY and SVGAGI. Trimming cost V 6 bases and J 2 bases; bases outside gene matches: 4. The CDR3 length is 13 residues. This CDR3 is CASRVQGTYEQYF. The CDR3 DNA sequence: TGTGCCAGCAGGGTACAGGGGACCTACGAGCAGTACTTC.

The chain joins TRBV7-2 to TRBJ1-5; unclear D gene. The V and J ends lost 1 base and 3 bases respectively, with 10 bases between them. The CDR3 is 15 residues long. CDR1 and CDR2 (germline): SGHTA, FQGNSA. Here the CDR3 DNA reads TGTGCCAGCAGCTTAGTGGCAGTTCTCAATCAGCCCCAGCATTTT. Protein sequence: CASSLVAVLNQPQHF.

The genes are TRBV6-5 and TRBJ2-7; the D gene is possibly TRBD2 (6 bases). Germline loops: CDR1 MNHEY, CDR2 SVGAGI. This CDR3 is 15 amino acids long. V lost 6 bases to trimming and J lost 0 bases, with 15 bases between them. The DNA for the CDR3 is TGTGCCAGCAGGGAGGGCGGAGGAAGCTCCTACGAGCAGTACTTC. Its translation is CASREGGGSSYEQYF.

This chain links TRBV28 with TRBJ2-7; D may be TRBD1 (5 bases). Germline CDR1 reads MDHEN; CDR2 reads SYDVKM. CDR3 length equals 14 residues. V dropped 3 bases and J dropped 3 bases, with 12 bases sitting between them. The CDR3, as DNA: TGTGCCAGCAGTTTTACGGACAAACTCTACGAGCAGTACTTC. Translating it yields CASSFTDKLYEQYF.

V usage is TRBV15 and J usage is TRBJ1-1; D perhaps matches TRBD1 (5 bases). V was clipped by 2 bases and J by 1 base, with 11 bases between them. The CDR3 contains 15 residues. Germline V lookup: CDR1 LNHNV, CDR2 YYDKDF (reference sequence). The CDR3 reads CATSRPGGKNTEAFF. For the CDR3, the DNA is TGTGCCACCAGCAGACCCGGGGGAAAGAACACTGAAGCTTTCTTT.

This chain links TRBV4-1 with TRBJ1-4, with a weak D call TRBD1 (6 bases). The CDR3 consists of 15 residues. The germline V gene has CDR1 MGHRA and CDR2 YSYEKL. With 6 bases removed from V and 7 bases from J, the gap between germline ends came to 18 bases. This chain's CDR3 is CASRPPGDVLEKLFF. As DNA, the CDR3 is TGCGCCAGCAGGCCACCAGGGGATGTTCTTGAAAAACTGTTTTTT.

This CDR3 reads CASSLLRGMNTEAFF. DNA for the CDR3: TGTGCCAGCAGCCTCCTCAGGGGGATGAACACTGAAGCTTTCTTT. This chain links TRBV7-2 with TRBJ1-1; 7 nucleotides line up with TRBD1. The CDR3 covers 15 residues. The V gene end was trimmed by 5 bases and the J gene end by 0 bases; junction bases not matched to a gene: 6. The germline V gene has CDR1 SGHTA and CDR2 FQGNSA.

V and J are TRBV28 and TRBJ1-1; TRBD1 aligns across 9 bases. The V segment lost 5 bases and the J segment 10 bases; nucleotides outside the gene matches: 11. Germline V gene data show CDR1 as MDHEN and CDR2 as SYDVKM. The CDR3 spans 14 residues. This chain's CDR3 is CASSIPQGARAAFF. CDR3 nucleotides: TGTGCCAGCAGTATCCCACAGGGGGCGCGGGCAGCTTTCTTT.

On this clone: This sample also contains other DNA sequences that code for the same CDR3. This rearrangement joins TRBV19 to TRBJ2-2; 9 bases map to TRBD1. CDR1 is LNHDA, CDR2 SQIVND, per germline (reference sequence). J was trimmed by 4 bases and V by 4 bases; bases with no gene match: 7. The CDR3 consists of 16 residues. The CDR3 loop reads CASSKGQGAGTGELFF. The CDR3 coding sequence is TGTGCCAGTAGTAAGGGACAGGGCGCGGGCACCGGGGAGCTGTTTTTT.

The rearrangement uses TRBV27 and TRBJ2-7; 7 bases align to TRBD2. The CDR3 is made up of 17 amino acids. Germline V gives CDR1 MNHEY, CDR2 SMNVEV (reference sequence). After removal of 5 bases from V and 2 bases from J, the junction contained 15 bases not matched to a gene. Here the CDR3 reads CASSPLWAGAPTYEQYF. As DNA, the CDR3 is TGTGCCAGCAGTCCCCTGTGGGCGGGAGCGCCGACCTACGAGCAGTACTTC.

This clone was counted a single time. The CDR3 here is CASSKMTQTQETQYF. The CDR3 DNA is TGTGCCAGCAGCAAAATGACACAAACCCAAGAGACCCAGTACTTC. The chain uses TRBV9 and TRBJ2-5; D is unclear. Germline CDR1 is SGDLS and CDR2 is YYNGEE. The CDR3 contains 15 residues. The germline V and J ends were trimmed by 4 bases and 1 base, with 14 bases remaining between them.

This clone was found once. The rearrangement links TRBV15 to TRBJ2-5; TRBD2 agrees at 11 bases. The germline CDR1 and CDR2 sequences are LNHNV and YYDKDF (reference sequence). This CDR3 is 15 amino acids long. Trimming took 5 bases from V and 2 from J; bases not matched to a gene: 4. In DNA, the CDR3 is TGTGCCACCAGCTTCCCTAGCGGGAGGCAAGAGACCCAGTACTTC. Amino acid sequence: CATSFPSGRQETQYF.

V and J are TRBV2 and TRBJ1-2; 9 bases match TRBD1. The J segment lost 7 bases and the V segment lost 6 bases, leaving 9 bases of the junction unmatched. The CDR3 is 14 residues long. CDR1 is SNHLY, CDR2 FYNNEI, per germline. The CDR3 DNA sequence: TGTGCCAGCAGGACCGGGACAGGGTTCGGTGGCTACACCTTC. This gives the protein CASRTGTGFGGYTF.